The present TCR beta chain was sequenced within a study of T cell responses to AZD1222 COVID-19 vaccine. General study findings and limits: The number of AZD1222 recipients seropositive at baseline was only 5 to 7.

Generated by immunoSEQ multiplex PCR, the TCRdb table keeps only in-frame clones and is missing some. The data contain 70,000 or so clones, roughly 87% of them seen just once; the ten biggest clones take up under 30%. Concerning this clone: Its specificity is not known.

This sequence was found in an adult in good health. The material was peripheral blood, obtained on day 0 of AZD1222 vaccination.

CDR3 nucleotide sequence: TGTGCCAGCCAAGACAATGCCGGGGAGCTGTTTTTT. Translated, it gives CASQDNAGELFF. The V call is TRBV2, the J call TRBJ2-2; D gene uncertain. Germline CDR1 and CDR2: SNHLY and FYNNEI. V lost 8 bases to trimming and J lost 6 bases, with 10 bases between them. The CDR3 is 12 residues long.